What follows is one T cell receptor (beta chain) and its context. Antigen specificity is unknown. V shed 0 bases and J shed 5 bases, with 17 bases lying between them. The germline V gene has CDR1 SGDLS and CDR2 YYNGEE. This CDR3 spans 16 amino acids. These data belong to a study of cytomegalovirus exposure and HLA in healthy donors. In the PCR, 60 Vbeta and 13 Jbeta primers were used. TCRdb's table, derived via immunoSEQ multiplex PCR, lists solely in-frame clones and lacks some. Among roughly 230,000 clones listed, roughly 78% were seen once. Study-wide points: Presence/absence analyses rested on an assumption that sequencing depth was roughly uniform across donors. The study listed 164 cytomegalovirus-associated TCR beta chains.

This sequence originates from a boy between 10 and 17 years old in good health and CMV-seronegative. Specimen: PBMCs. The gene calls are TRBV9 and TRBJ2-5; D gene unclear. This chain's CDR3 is CASSVGRRPPDETQYF. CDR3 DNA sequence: TGTGCCAGCAGCGTAGGACGGCGGCCGCCTGATGAGACCCAGTACTTC.